This T cell receptor (beta chain) was retrieved from a study of shared clonotypes between healthy human individuals (dated by TCRdb to about 2020). For context, the study as a whole: The cohort included a few men and a couple of women between 18 and 49 years of age. For each donor, three plates each were used for CD4 naive and CD4 memory, two plates were used for CD8 naive, and one plate was used for CD8 memory. To estimate repertoire size and how much clonotype sharing occurs between individuals, the study deeply sequenced the blood TCR repertoires of five or six healthy adults. To increase sequencing depth and limit assay-specific biases, TCR repertoire library preparation and sequencing were carried out by different laboratories using diverse techniques. Per donor, leukapheresis produced somewhere between about 0.94 and 9 billion PBMCs. Results and caveats for the whole study, not just this receptor: Only blood was sampled, and tissue TCR repertoires likely differ from those in blood. Naive subsets generally had larger estimated clonotype richness than memory subsets did. Sharing across four donors was observed for about 5% of naive CD4, about 3.2% of naive CD8, about 2.3% of memory CD4, and around 0.42% of memory CD8 clonotypes. The genetic and exposure-history diversity represented was limited by the small number of donors. Compared with non-shared clonotypes, the clonotypes found in all four sorted-subset donors had higher generation probabilities. Rarefaction of sorted-subset datasets indicated incomplete sequencing despite the large sequencing depth. Based on pairwise subsampling, the degree of clonotype sharing among donors was expected to be affected by sequencing depth.

Healthy HIV-negative adults with no recently reported acute infections or vaccinations were included as donors. All donors were Caucasian adults living in Nashville, Tennessee, USA. CD4+ T cells were enriched by magnetic negative selection; naive cells were then positively selected on CD45RA, and the negative fraction formed the memory subset. Blood was obtained by leukapheresis, after which PBMCs were separated by Ficoll-Histopaque density gradient centrifugation and cryopreserved in liquid nitrogen vapor phase. Analytical flow cytometry was used to check the purity and quantity of every magnetically sorted T cell population. From each sorted fraction, genomic DNA was isolated and quantified by UV absorbance on a Nanodrop 2000c. Note on this clone: The antigen it binds to is not known. Base qualities are missing; no much larger clone stands one base away.

Using the deep immunoSEQ assay, multiplex PCR amplified TCR CDR3 regions from genomic DNA. Extracted genomic DNA from each cell subset was spread evenly across all wells of several immunoSEQ 96-well plates, with each plate serving as a replicate. Each replicate PCR for sorted subsets received approximately 220 ng genomic DNA, equal to about 30,000 T cell genomes. Purified libraries were measured with a Qubit 3.0 fluorometer, size-checked on a Bioanalyzer 2100, and measured again with the KAPA Library Quantification kit. Every immunoSEQ 96-well plate was sequenced on a separate single-read 150-cycle Illumina NextSeq 550 flow cell. Per the source publication's procedure: Because the immunoSEQ output held only junctional sequences and lacked quality scores, the filtering could not match the filtering applied to full-length reads. To assign V/J genes and CDR3, sequences were annotated using PyIR, a Python wrapper for IgBLAST v1.9, with IMGT germline references. Any read was removed if the V/J assignment was weak (E-value above 1e-6), the CDR3 was missing, or the read contained stop codons, out-of-frame junctions, or ambiguous translated residues. V3J clonotypes were defined as sequences sharing an identical inferred V gene, J gene, and CDR3 amino acid sequence. To compute the percentage overlap between repertoires, the number of shared unique clonotypes was divided by the size of the smaller repertoire. Repertoire richness was assessed with RTK rarefaction, the Chao1 estimator, and Recon v2.1 estimates of unobserved clonotypes. OLGA was used to compute generation probabilities for all TCRbeta clonotypes that the gDNA method yielded from four donors. TCRdb holds this immuneACCESS table with in-frame rearrangements only. Some clones are missing; in checked studies, unresolved V genes explain under half, and the rest has no known cause. Clone size and V and J calls were adopted from that table, with D and trimming inferred from the DNA. This sample holds millions of clones; approximately 95% were observed only once. The ten largest account for 0.39% of the sample.

CDR1 and CDR2 are read off the germline V gene (reference sequence) as LNHDA and SQIVND. There are 14 amino acids in the CDR3, from cysteine to phenylalanine inclusive. Just CDR3 DNA is preserved here, 42 bases in frame from base 1. V ends up 6 bases short and J 3 bases short, with an unmatched junction base count of 5. This sequence was found in a man between 18 and 35 years old in good health. Some clones in this sample may be carry-over from other donors' samples. The sample was naive CD4+ T cells from PBMCs. The cell subset or site label on this specimen signifies: CD45RA+ positively selected. The V gene is TRBV19 and the J gene is TRBJ1-2; TRBD1 matches 9 bases in the middle. In nucleotide form, the sequence is TGTGCCAGTAGCATACAGGGGGCAGACTATGGCTACACCTTC. Its amino acids are CASSIQGADYGYTF.